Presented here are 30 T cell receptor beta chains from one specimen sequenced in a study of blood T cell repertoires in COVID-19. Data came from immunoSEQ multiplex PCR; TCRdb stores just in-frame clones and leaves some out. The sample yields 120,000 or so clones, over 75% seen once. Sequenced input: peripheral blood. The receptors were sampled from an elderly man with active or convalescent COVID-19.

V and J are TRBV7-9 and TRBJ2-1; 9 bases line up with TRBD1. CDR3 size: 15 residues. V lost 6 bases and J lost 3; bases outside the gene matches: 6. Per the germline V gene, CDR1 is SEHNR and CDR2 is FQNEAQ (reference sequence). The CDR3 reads CASRPPGQGYNEQFF. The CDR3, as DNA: TGTGCCAGCAGACCACCGGGACAGGGCTACAATGAGCAGTTCTTC. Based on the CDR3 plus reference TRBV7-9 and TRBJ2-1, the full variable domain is DTGVSQNPRHKITKRGQNVTFRCDPISEHNRLYWYRQTLGQGPEFLTYFQNEAQLEKSRLLSDRFSAERPKGSFSTLEIQRTEQGDSAMYLCASRPPGQGYNEQFFGPGTRLTVL.

The CDR3 DNA reads as TGTGCCAGCAGCCCCCTCGGCAGGGTCAATCAGCCCCAGCATTTT. As protein: CASSPLGRVNQPQHF. J is TRBJ1-5 and V is TRBV9; D might be TRBD1 (5 bases). Germline V gene lookup returns CDR1 SGDLS and CDR2 YYNGEE. The length of the CDR3 is 15 residues. V lost 4 bases, J lost 3 bases, and 14 bases lay in between.

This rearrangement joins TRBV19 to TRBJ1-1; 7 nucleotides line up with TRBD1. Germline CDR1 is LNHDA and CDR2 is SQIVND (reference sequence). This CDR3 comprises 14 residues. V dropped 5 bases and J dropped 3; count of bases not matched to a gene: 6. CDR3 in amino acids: CASSERGQDTEAFF. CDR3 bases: TGTGCCAGTAGTGAAAGGGGGCAGGACACTGAAGCTTTCTTT.

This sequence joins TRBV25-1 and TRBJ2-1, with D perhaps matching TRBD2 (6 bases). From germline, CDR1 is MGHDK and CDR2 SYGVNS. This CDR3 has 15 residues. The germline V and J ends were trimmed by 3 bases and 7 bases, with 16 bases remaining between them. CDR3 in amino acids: CASSEGWGDWNEQFF. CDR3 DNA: TGTGCCAGCAGTGAGGGTTGGGGGGACTGGAATGAGCAGTTCTTC.

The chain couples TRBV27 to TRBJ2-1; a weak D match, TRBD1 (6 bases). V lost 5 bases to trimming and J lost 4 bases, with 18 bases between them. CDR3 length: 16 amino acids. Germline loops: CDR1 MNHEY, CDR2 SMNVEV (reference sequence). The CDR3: CASSRTRGRTYNEQFF. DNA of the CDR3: TGTGCCAGCAGTCGAACCAGGGGAAGAACTTACAATGAGCAGTTCTTC.

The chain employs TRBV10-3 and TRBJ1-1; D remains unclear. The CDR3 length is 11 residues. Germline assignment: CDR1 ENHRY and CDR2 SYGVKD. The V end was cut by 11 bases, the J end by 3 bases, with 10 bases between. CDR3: CASREDTEAFF. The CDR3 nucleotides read TGTGCCTCCCGGGAGGACACTGAAGCTTTCTTT.

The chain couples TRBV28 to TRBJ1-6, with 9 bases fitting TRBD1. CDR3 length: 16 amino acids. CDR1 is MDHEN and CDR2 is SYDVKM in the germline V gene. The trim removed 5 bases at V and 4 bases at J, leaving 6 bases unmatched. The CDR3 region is CASSIQGAGYNSPLHF. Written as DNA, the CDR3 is TGTGCCAGCAGTATACAGGGGGCGGGTTATAATTCACCCCTCCACTTT.

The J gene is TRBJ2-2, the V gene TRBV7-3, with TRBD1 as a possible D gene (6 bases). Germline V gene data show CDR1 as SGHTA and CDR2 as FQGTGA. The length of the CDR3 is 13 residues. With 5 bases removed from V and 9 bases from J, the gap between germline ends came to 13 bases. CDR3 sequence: CASSPQGSRELFF. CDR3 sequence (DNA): TGTGCCAGCAGCCCACAGGGTTCCCGGGAGCTGTTTTTT.

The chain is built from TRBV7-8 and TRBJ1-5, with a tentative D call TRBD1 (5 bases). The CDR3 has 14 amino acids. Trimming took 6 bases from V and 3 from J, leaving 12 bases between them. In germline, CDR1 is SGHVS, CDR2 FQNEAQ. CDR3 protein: CASSSGHPNQPQHF. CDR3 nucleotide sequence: TGTGCCAGCAGTTCCGGACATCCCAATCAGCCCCAGCATTTT.

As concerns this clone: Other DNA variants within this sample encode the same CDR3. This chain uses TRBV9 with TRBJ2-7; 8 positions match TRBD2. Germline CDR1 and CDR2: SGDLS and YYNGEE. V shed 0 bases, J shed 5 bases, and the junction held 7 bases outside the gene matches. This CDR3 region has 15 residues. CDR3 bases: TGTGCCAGCAGCGTAGGAACCGCGGGGGGCCACGAGCAGTACTTC. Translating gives CASSVGTAGGHEQYF.

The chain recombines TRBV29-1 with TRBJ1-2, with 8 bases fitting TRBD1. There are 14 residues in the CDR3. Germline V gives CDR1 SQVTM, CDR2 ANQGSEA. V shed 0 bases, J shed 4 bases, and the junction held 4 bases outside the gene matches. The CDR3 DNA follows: TGCAGCGTTGAAGACACAGGGGGGGGCTATGGCTACACCTTC. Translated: CSVEDTGGGYGYTF.

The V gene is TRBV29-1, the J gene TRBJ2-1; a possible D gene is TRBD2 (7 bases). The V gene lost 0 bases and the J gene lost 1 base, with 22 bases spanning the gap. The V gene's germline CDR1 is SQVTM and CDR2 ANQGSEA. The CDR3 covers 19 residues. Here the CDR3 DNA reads TGCAGCGTTGAAGAGGGGAGGGGGTACCTAACAGGTTCCTACAATGAGCAGTTCTTC. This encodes CSVEEGRGYLTGSYNEQFF.

The CDR3 coding sequence is TGTGCCAGCAGCTTGGGACAGCAGCTAGAGGGCTACACCTTC. Amino acid sequence: CASSLGQQLEGYTF. This chain links TRBV5-4 with TRBJ1-2, with D perhaps TRBD1 (5 bases). CDR3 size: 14 residues. V was pared by 0 bases and J by 8 bases, with 14 bases between. Germline V CDR1 and CDR2: SGHNT, YYREEE (reference sequence).

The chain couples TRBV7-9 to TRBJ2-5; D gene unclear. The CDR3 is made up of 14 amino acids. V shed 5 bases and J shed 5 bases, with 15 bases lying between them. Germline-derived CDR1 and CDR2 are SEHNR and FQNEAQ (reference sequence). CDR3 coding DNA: TGTGCCAGCAGCGAAGGAGTGTCAGTGGAGACCCAGTACTTC. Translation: CASSEGVSVETQYF.

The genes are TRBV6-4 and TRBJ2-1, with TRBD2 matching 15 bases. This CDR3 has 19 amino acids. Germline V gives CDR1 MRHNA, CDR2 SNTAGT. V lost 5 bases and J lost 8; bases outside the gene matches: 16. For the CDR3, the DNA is TGTGCCAGCAGTCACAAACAGCGTAGGACTAGCGGGGGGGCTGATGAGCAGTTCTTC. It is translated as CASSHKQRRTSGGADEQFF.

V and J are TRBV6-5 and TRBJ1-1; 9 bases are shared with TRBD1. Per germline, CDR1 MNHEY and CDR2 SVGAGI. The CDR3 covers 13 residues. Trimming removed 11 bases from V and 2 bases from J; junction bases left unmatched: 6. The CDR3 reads CAGLTGGNTEAFF. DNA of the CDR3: TGTGCCGGGCTAACAGGGGGCAACACTGAAGCTTTCTTT.

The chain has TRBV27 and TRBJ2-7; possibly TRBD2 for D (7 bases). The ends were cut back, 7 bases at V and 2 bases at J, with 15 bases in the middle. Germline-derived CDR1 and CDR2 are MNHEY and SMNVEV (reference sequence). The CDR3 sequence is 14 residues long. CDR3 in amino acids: CASTLRGGAYEQYF. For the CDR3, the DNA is TGTGCCAGCACCCTAAGGGGGGGGGCCTACGAGCAGTACTTC.

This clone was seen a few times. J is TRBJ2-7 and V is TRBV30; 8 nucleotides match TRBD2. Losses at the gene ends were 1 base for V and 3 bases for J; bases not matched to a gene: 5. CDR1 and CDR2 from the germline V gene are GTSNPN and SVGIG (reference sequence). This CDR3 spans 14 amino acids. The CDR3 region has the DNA TGTGCCTGGAGTGAAGTAGCGGGATTCTACGAGCAGTACTTC. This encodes CAWSEVAGFYEQYF.

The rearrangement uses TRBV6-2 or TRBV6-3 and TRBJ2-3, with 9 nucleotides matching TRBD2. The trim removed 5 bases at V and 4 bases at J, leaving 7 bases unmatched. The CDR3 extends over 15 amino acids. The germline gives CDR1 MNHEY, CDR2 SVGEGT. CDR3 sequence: CASSVAGGFPDTQYF. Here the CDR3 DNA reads TGTGCCAGCAGTGTGGCGGGAGGGTTCCCAGATACGCAGTATTTT.

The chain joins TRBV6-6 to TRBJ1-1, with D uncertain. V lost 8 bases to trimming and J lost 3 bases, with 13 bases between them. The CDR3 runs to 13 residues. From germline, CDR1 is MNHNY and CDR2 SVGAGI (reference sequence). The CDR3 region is CASEQAHDTEAFF. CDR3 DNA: TGTGCCAGCGAGCAGGCACATGACACTGAAGCTTTCTTT.

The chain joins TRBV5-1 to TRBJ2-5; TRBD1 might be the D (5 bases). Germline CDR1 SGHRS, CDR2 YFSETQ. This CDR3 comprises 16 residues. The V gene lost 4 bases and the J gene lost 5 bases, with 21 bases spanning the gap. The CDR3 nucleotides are TGCGCCAGCAGCCGATCGACAGACTTTACTCCGGAGACCCAGTACTTC. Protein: CASSRSTDFTPETQYF.

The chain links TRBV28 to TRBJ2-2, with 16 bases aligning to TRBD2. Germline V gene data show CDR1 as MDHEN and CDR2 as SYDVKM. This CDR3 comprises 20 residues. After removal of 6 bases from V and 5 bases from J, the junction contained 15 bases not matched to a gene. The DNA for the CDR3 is TGTGCCAGCAGGCCTCCGGGACTAGCGGGGGGGCGGACCGGGACCGGGGAGCTGTTTTTT. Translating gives CASRPPGLAGGRTGTGELFF.

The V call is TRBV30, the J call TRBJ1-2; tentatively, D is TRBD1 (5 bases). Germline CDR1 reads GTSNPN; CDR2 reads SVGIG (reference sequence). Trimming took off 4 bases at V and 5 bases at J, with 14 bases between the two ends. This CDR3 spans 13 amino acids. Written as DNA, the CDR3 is TGTGCCTGGACCCCGACAGTGGGGTATGGCTACACCTTC. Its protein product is CAWTPTVGYGYTF.

The chain's CDR3 is CASSDWQGARNEQFF. The CDR3 DNA reads TGTGCCAGCAGCGATTGGCAGGGGGCAAGGAATGAGCAGTTCTTC. The chain combines TRBV3-1 (or the pseudogene TRBV3-2) with TRBJ2-1; 8 bases are shared with TRBD1. Per the germline V gene, CDR1 is LGHDT and CDR2 is YNNKEL (reference sequence). Trimming cost V 5 bases and J 7 bases; bases outside gene matches: 10. There are 15 residues in the CDR3.

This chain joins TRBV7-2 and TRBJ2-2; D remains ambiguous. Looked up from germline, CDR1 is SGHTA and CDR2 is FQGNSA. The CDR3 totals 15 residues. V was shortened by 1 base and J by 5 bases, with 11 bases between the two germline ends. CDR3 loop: CASSLGRRRTGELFF. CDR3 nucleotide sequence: TGTGCCAGCAGCTTAGGGCGGCGTCGGACCGGGGAGCTGTTTTTT.

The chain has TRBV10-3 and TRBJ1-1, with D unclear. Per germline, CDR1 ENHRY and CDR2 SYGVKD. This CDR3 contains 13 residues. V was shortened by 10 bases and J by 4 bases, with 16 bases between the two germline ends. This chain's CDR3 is CATVDTFGTEAFF. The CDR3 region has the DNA TGTGCCACCGTTGACACCTTCGGCACTGAAGCTTTCTTT.

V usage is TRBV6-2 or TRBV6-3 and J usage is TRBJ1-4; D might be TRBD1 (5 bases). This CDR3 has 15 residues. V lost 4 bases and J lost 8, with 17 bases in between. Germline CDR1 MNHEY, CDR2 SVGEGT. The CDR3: CASSSDTAELEKLFF. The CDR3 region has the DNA TGTGCCAGCAGTTCGGACACGGCGGAGCTAGAAAAACTGTTTTTT.

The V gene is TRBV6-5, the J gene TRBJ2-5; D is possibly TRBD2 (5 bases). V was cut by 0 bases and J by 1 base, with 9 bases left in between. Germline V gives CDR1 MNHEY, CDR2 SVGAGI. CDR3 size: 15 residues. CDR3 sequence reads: CASSYSRGPQETQYF. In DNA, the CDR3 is TGTGCCAGCAGTTACTCGAGAGGGCCCCAAGAGACCCAGTACTTC.

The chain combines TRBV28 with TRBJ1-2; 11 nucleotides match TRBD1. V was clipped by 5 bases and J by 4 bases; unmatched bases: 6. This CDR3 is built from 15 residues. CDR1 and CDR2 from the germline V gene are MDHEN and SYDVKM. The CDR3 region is CASSRGTGGAYGYTF. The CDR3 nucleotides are TGTGCCAGCAGTAGAGGGACAGGGGGGGCCTATGGCTACACCTTC.

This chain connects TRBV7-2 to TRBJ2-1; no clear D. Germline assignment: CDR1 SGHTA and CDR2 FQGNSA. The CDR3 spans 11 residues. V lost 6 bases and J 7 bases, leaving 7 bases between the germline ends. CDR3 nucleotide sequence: TGTGCCAGCAGTTTGAGTAATGAGCAGTTCTTC. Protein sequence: CASSLSNEQFF.